The source of this T cell receptor beta chain is a study of blood T cell repertoires in COVID-19. Study overall: The United States, Italy and Spain supplied acute and convalescent COVID-19 samples. PBMCs, B-cell-depleted T cells, or T cells provided the cDNA or gDNA that made up the material.

Germline V gene lookup returns CDR1 SGHKS and CDR2 YYEKEE (reference sequence). The J segment lost 5 bases and the V segment lost 0 bases, leaving 1 base of the junction unmatched. The CDR3 consists of 13 residues. The authors' processing: Reference gene primer amplification gave estimated nucleated cell counts. TCRdb's table, derived via immunoSEQ multiplex PCR, lists solely in-frame clones and lacks some. Clone size and V and J calls were adopted from that table, with D and trimming inferred from the DNA. The data show approximately 100,000 clones, more than 70% seen once. The chain carries TRBV5-5 and TRBJ1-2, with 7 nucleotides matching TRBD1. The clonotype comes from a woman aged 60-75 years with acute or convalescent COVID-19. Input material: peripheral blood. The CDR3 region has the DNA TGTGCCAGCAGCTTGGACAGGGGATATGGCTACACCTTC. It translates to CASSLDRGYGYTF. The entire variable domain, with the rest obtained from reference TRBV5-5 and TRBJ1-2, is as follows: DAGVTQSPTHLIKTRGQQVTLRCSPISGHKSVSWYQQVLGQGPQFIFQYYEKEERGRGNFPDRFSARQFPNYSSELNVNALLLGDSALYLCASSLDRGYGYTFGSGTRLTVV.